The present TCR beta chain was sequenced within a study of blood T cell repertoires in COVID-19. In the study overall: PBMCs, B-cell-depleted T cells, or T cells were the source of the cDNA or gDNA that made up the material.

The CDR3 length is 17 residues. Authors' methods: Estimation of nucleated cell counts relied on the amplification of reference gene primers. Sequencing was performed with immunoSEQ multiplex PCR; in TCRdb, only in-frame clones are kept and a portion is missing. Clonal size and the V and J genes are those of that table, whereas D and trimming came from the DNA. The repertoire has some 110,000 clones, just under 85% of them found once; the top ten carry roughly 3.4%. Sequencing was done on a sample of peripheral blood. The sequence was obtained from a woman older than 75 with active or convalescent COVID-19. This chain uses TRBV1 with TRBJ2-3; the D call of TRBD2 is as the table states it, not checked on the DNA. TRBV1 corresponds to a pseudogene. CDR3 in DNA: TGCACCAGCAGCCAAGTAGGTGTACGGGGGGCGACAGATACGCAGTATTTT. This gives the protein CTSSQVGVRGATDTQYF.